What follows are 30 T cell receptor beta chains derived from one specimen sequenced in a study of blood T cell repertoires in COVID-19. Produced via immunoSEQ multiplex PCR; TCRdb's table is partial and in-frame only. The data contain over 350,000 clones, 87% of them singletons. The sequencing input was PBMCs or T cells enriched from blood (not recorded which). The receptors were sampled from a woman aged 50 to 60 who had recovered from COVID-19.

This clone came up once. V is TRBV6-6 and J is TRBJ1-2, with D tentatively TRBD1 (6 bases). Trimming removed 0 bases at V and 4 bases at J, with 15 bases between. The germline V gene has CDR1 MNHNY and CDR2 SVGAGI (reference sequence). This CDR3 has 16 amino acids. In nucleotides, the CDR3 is TGTGCCAGCAGTTACTCGATGGCAGGGGCGGTCTATGGCTACACCTTC. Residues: CASSYSMAGAVYGYTF.

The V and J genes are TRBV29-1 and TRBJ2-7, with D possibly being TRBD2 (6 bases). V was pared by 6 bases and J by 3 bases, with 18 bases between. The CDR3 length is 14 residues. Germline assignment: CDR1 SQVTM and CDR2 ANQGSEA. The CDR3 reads CSVAGTGISYEQYF. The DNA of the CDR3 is TGCAGCGTCGCGGGGACCGGGATTAGCTACGAGCAGTACTTC.

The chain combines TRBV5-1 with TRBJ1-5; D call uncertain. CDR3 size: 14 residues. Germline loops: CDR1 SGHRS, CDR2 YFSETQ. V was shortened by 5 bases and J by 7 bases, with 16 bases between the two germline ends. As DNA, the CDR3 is TGCGCCAGCAGTCCCGGGGAGGCAGGCCAGCCCCAGCATTTT. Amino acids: CASSPGEAGQPQHF.

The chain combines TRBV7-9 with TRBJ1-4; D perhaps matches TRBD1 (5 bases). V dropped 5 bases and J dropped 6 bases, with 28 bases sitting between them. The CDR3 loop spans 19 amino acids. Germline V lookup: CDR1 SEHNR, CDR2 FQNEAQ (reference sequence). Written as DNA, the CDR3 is TGTGCCAGCAGCCACCCTAAAGGTGGGACTTCGCAGGCGTATGAAAAACTGTTTTTT. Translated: CASSHPKGGTSQAYEKLFF.

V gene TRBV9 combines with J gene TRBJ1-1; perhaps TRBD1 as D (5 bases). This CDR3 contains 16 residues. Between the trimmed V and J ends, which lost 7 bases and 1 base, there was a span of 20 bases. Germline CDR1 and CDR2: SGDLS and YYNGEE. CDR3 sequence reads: CASAAGFKGPNTEAFF. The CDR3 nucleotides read TGTGCCAGCGCAGCAGGGTTTAAGGGGCCGAACACTGAAGCTTTCTTT.

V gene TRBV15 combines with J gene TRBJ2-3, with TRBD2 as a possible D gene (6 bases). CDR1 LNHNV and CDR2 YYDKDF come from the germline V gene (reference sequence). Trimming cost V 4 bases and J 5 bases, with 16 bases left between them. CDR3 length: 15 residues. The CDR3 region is CATSNLGGTGDTQYF. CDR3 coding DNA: TGTGCCACCAGCAACCTAGGAGGGACGGGAGATACGCAGTATTTT.

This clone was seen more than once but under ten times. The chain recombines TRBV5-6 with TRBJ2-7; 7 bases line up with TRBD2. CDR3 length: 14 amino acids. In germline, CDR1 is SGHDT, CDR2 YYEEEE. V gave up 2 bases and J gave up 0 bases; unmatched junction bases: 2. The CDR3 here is CASSFSGSSYEQYF. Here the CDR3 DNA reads TGTGCCAGCAGCTTTAGCGGGTCCTCCTACGAGCAGTACTTC.

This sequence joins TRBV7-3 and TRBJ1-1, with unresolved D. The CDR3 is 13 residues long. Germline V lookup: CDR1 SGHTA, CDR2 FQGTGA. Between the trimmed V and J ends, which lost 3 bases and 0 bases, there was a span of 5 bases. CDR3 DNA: TGTGCCAGCAGCTTCGGGATGAACACTGAAGCTTTCTTT. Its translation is CASSFGMNTEAFF.

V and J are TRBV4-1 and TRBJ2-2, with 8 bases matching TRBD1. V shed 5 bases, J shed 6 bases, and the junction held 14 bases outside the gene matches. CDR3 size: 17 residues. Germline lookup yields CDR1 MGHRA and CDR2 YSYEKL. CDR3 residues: CASSTTTGAINAGELFF. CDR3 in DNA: TGCGCCAGCAGCACGACGACAGGGGCGATTAACGCCGGGGAGCTGTTTTTT.

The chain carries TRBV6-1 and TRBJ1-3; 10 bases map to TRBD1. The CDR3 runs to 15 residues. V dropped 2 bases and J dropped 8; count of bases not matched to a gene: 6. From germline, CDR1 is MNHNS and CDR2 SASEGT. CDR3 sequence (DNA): TGTGCCAGCAGTGAATACGACAGGGGGCTCGACACCATATATTTT. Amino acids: CASSEYDRGLDTIYF.

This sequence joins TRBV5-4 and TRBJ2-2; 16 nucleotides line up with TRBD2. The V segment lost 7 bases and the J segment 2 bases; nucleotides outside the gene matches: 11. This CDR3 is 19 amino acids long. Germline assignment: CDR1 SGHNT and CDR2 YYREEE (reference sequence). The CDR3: CASSSGLAGGRHNTGELFF. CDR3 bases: TGTGCCAGCTCTTCGGGACTAGCGGGGGGGCGACACAACACCGGGGAGCTGTTTTTT. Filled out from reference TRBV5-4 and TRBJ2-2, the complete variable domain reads ETGVTQSPTHLIKTRGQQVTLRCSSQSGHNTVSWYQQALGQGPQFIFQYYREEENGRGNFPPRFSGLQFPNYSSELNVNALELDDSALYLCASSSGLAGGRHNTGELFFGEGSRLTVL.

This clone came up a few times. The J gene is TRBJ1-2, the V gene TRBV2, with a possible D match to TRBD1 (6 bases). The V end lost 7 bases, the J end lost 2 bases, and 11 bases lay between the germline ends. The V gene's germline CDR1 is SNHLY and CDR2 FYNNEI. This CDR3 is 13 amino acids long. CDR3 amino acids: CASTLQGNYGYTF. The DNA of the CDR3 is TGTGCCAGCACCTTGCAGGGGAACTATGGCTACACCTTC.

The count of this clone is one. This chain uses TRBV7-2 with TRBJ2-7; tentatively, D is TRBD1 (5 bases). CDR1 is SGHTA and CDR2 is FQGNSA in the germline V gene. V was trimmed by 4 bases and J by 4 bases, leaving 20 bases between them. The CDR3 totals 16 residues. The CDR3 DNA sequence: TGTGCCAGCAGCTCAGAGACAGATTTCTTCCCTTACGAGCAGTACTTC. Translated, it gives CASSSETDFFPYEQYF.

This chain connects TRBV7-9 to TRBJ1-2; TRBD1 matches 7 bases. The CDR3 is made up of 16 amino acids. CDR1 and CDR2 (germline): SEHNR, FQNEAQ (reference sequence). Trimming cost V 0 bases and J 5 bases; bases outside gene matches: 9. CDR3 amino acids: CASSLAWGGTAYGYTF. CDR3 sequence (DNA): TGTGCCAGCAGCTTAGCGTGGGGCGGGACAGCTTATGGCTACACCTTC.

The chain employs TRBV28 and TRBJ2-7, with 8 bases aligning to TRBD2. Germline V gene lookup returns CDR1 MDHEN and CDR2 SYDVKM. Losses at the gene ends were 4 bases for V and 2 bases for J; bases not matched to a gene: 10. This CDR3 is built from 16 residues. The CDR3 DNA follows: TGTGCCAGCAGTTCCAGTGGTAGCGGGGTTCCCTACGAGCAGTACTTC. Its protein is CASSSSGSGVPYEQYF. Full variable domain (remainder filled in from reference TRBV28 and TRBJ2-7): DVKVTQSSRYLVKRTGEKVFLECVQDMDHENMFWYRQDPGLGLRLIYFSYDVKMKEKGDIPEGYSVSREKKERFSLILESASTNQTSMYLCASSSSGSGVPYEQYFGPGTRLTVT.

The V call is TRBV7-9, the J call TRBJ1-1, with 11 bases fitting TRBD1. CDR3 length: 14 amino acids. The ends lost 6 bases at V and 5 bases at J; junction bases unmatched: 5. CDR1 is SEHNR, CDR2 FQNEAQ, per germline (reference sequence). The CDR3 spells CASRRTGGPTEAFF. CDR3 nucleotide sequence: TGTGCCAGCAGAAGGACAGGGGGCCCAACTGAAGCTTTCTTT.

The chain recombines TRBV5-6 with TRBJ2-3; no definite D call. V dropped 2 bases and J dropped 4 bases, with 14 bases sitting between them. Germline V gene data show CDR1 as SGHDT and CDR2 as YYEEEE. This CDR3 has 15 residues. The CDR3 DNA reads TGTGCCAGCAGCTTTAGCCTGCCAGAGCCAGATACGCAGTATTTT. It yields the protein CASSFSLPEPDTQYF. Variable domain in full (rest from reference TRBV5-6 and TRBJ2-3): DAGVTQSPTHLIKTRGQQVTLRCSPKSGHDTVSWYQQALGQGPQFIFQYYEEEERQRGNFPDRFSGHQFPNYSSELNVNALLLGDSALYLCASSFSLPEPDTQYFGPGTRLTVL.

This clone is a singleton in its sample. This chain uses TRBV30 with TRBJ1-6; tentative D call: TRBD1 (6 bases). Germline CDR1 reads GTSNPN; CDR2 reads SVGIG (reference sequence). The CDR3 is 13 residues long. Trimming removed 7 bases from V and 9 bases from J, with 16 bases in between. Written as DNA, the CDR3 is TGTGCCTTCAACGGACAGACGATTTCACCCCTCCACTTT. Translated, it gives CAFNGQTISPLHF.

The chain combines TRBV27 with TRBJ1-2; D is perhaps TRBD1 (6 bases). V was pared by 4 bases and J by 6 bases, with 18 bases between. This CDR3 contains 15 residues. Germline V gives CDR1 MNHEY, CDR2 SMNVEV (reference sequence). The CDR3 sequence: CASSSWVGGPDGYTF. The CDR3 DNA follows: TGTGCCAGCAGTTCCTGGGTGGGGGGGCCAGATGGCTACACCTTC.

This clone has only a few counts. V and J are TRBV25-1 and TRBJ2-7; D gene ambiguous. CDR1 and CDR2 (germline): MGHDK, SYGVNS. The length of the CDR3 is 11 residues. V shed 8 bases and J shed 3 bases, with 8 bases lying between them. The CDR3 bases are TGTGCCAGCGGAAGAGGCTACGAGCAGTACTTC. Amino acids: CASGRGYEQYF.

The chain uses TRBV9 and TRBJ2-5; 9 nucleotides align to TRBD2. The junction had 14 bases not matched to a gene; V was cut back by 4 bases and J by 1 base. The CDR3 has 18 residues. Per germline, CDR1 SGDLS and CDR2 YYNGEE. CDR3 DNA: TGTGCCAGCAGCCCAACTTGGAATAGCGGGGGACTCCAAGAGACCCAGTACTTC. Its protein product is CASSPTWNSGGLQETQYF.

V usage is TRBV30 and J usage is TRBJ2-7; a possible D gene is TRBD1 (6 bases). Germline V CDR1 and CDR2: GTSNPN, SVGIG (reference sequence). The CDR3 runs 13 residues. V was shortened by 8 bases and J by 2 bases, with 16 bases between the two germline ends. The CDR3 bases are TGTGCCGGACAGCCTCCGAGGACCTACGAGCAGTACTTC. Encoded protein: CAGQPPRTYEQYF.

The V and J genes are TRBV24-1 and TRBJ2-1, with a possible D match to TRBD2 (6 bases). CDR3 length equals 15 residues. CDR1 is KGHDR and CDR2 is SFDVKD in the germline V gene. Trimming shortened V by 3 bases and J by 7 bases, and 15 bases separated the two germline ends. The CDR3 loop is CATSDPTAGLNEQFF. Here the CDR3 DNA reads TGTGCCACCAGTGATCCGACCGCGGGGCTTAATGAGCAGTTCTTC.

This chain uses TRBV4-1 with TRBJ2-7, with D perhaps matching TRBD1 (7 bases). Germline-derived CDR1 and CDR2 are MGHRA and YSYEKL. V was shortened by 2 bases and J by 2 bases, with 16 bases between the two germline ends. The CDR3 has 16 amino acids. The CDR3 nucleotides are TGCGCCAGCAGCCAATCGGTTGGGGGGACAGCCTACGAGCAGTACTTC. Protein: CASSQSVGGTAYEQYF.

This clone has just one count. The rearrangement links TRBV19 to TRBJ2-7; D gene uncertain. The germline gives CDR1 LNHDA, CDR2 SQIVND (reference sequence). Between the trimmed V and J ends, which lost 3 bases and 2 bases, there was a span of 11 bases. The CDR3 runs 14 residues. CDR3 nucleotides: TGTGCCAGTAGTATTTCCAGGCAACCCTACGAGCAGTACTTC. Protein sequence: CASSISRQPYEQYF. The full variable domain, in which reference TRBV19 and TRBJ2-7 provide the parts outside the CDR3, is DGGITQSPKYLFRKEGQNVTLSCEQNLNHDAMYWYRQDPGQGLRLIYYSQIVNDFQKGDIAEGYSVSREKKESFPLTVTSAQKNPTAFYLCASSISRQPYEQYFGPGTRLTVT.

CDR3 DNA sequence: TGTGCCAGCAGCCCGACAGTTAGCTCTGGAAACACCATATATTTT. Residues: CASSPTVSSGNTIYF. The genes are TRBV7-2 and TRBJ1-3; D might be TRBD1 (5 bases). V was shortened by 5 bases and J by 0 bases, with 11 bases between the two germline ends. CDR1 and CDR2 from the germline V gene are SGHTA and FQGNSA. CDR3 length: 15 amino acids.

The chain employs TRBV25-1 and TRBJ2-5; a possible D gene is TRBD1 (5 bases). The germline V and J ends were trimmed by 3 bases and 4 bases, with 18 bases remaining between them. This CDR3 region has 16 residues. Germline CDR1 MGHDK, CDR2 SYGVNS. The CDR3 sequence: CASSELTGGRGETQYF. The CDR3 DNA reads TGTGCCAGCAGTGAGTTAACAGGTGGAAGGGGAGAGACCCAGTACTTC.

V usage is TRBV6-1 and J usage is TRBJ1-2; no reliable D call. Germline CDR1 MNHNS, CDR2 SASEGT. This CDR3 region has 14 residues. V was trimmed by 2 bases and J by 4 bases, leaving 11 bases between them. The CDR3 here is CASSEPIVSYGYTF. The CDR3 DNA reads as TGTGCCAGCAGTGAACCTATCGTTAGCTATGGCTACACCTTC.

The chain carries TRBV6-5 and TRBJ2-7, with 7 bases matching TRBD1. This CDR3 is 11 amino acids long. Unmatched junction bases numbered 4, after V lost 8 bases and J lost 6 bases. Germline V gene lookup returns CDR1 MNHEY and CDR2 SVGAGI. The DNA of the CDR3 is TGTGCCAGCGTGACAGGGCTCGAGCAGTACTTC. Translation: CASVTGLEQYF.

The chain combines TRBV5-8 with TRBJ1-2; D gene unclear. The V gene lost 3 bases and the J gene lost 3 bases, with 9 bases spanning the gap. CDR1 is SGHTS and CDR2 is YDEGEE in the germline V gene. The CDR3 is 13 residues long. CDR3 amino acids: CASSSQLYYGYTF. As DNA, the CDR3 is TGTGCCAGCAGCTCACAGCTTTACTATGGCTACACCTTC.